These 18 T cell receptor delta chains share one sample of origin, sequenced in a study of fetal and pediatric gammadelta thymocytes. Fetal thymuses came from elective pregnancy terminations at about 14 to 22 weeks gestation. TCRdb redid the clone calls on the reads with CATT. The data contain about 700 delta-chain clones, under 20% of them singletons. Material for sequencing was Vgamma9Vdelta2 gamma-delta T cells from the thymus. As to subset: sorted CD3+gammadeltaTCR+Vgamma9+Vdelta2+ thymocytes. The receptors were sampled from a human fetus.

This clone was found a few times. A much bigger clone sits one base away, suggesting this may be a read error. This chain joins TRDV2 and TRDJ3, with D unclear. Here the J gene was assigned by germline matching of the DNA, as TCRdb has none. Deletions cut 3 bases from V and 0 bases from J, with 5 bases between. CDR1 is GEAIGNYY, CDR2 EKD, per germline. The CDR3 is 15 amino acids. The CDR3 nucleotides read TGTGCCTGTGACTGGAGCTCCTGGGACACCCGACAGATGTTTTTC. Translating it yields CACDWSSWDTRQMFF.

This clone is deemed large. This chain uses TRDV2 with TRDJ2, with 9 bases fitting TRDD3. V shed 0 bases and J 5 bases; nucleotides not matched to a gene: 0. Germline values: CDR1 GEAIGNYY, CDR2 EKD. CDR3 length: 14 amino acids. Written as DNA, the CDR3 is TGTGCCTGTGACACCTGGGGGATAACAGCACAACTCTTCTTT. Translating it yields CACDTWGITAQLFF.

By proportion, this clone is large. The chain combines TRDV2 with TRDJ3, with D possibly being TRDD3 (6 bases). This CDR3 contains 17 residues. Germline lookup yields CDR1 GEAIGNYY and CDR2 EKD. V gave up 0 bases and J gave up 0 bases, with 8 bases separating them. The CDR3 loop reads CACDTWGPSWDTRQMFF. In DNA, the CDR3 is TGTGCCTGTGACACCTGGGGGCCCTCCTGGGACACCCGACAGATGTTTTTC.

The V call is TRAV29/DV5, the J call TRDJ2; 7 bases are shared with TRDD3. The J gene was not available in TCRdb and was assigned here by matching the DNA to germline segments. Germline assignment: CDR1 NSMFDY and CDR2 ISSIKDK. The V gene end was trimmed by 2 bases and the J gene end by 0 bases; junction bases not matched to a gene: 1. This CDR3 is 14 amino acids long. CDR3 DNA: TGTGCAGCAAGACTGGGGACTTTGACAGCACAACTCTTCTTT. This encodes CAARLGTLTAQLFF.

On this clone itself: A clone one base away is much larger, so this may be a read error. The chain is built from TRDV2 and TRDJ3, with 13 nucleotides matching TRDD3. The J gene, left out of TCRdb, was set here by checking the DNA against germline. The CDR3 totals 20 residues. From germline, CDR1 is GEAIGNYY and CDR2 EKD. J was trimmed by 0 bases and V by 3 bases; bases with no gene match: 7. CDR3 DNA sequence: TGTGCCTGTGACTCCGTACTGGGGGATACGAGCTCCTGGGACACCCGACAGATGTTTTTC. This codes for CACDSVLGDTSSWDTRQMFF.

Relative to its sample, this clone is large (0.1 to 1%). This chain uses TRDV2 with TRDJ3; 11 bases agree with TRDD3. J was trimmed by 4 bases and V by 6 bases; bases with no gene match: 4. CDR3 length equals 16 residues. Germline values: CDR1 GEAIGNYY, CDR2 EKD. The CDR3: CACTGGYFWDTRQMFF. The DNA for the CDR3 is TGTGCCTGTACTGGGGGATATTTTTGGGACACCCGACAGATGTTTTTC.

This clone came up a few times. Distinct nucleotide sequences in the sample also encode this CDR3. The chain employs TRDV2 and TRDJ3, with 9 bases lining up with TRDD3. CDR1 and CDR2 from the germline V gene are GEAIGNYY and EKD. Unmatched junction bases numbered 9, after V lost 3 bases and J lost 4 bases. CDR3 length: 18 amino acids. DNA for the CDR3: TGTGCCTGTGACGACTACTGGGGGAGCTCATGGGACACCCGACAGATGTTTTTC. Protein sequence: CACDDYWGSSWDTRQMFF.

This clone was seen only a few times. A much larger clone is a single base away; this may be a read error. The chain uses TRDV2 and TRDJ3; 10 nucleotides line up with TRDD3. In the absence of a J gene in TCRdb, the DNA was matched to germline to assign it here. This CDR3 has 17 amino acids. V shed 0 bases, J shed 3 bases, and the junction held 1 base outside the gene matches. Germline CDR1 reads GEAIGNYY; CDR2 reads EKD. In DNA form, the CDR3 reads TGTGCCTGTGACACCTGGGGGATACTCTGGGACACCCGACAGATGTTTTTC. Translating it yields CACDTWGILWDTRQMFF.

In regard to this clone: Given a much more abundant clone one base away, this may be a read error. The genes are TRDV2 and TRDJ2; 12 bases align to TRDD3. TCRdb supplies no J gene; here it was assigned by aligning the nucleotide sequence to germline. The V and J ends lost 2 bases and 0 bases, in that order; junction bases with no gene match: 6. The CDR3 totals 18 residues. Germline-derived CDR1 and CDR2 are GEAIGNYY and EKD. CDR3 sequence: CACDMVLGDTALTAQLFF. CDR3 coding DNA: TGTGCCTGTGACATGGTACTGGGGGATACAGCTTTGACAGCACAACTCTTCTTT.

This clone is termed large. V gene TRDV2 combines with J gene TRDJ3; TRDD3 agrees at 8 bases. From germline, CDR1 is GEAIGNYY and CDR2 EKD. The CDR3 runs to 16 residues. The junction had 0 bases not matched to a gene; V was cut back by 3 bases and J by 0 bases. The DNA of the CDR3 is TGTGCCTGTGACGGGATACGCTCCTGGGACACCCGACAGATGTTTTTC. Translating gives CACDGIRSWDTRQMFF.

The V gene remains uncalled, whereas the J gene is TRDJ2. The CDR3 is made up of 10 amino acids. The CDR3 DNA is TGTAGTGCTTTGACAGCACAACTCTTCTTT. This translates into CSALTAQLFF.

Relative to its sample, this clone is medium-sized. This rearrangement joins TRDV2 to TRDJ3, with TRDD3 identical over 8 bases. The CDR3 has 17 amino acids. Losses at the gene ends were 1 base for V and 1 base for J; bases not matched to a gene: 2. Germline loops: CDR1 GEAIGNYY, CDR2 EKD. The CDR3 coding sequence is TGTGCCTGTGACACGGGGATACAATCCTGGGACACCCGACAGATGTTTTTC. Residues: CACDTGIQSWDTRQMFF.

The chain is built from TRDV2 and TRDJ2; TRDD3 matches 8 bases. CDR1 and CDR2 from the germline V gene are GEAIGNYY and EKD. Trimming took 1 base from V and 6 from J; bases not matched to a gene: 0. The CDR3 runs 13 residues. CDR3 DNA sequence: TGTGCCTGTGACACTGGGGGATCAGCACAACTCTTCTTT. Translated, it gives CACDTGGSAQLFF.

Concerning this clone itself: With only one base between it and a far larger clone, this is likely a read error. The chain couples TRDV2 to TRDJ1; 13 bases map to TRDD3. Matching the DNA to germline supplied the J gene, which TCRdb does not give. The CDR3 sequence is 16 residues long. Germline CDR1 is GEAIGNYY and CDR2 is EKD. The CDR3 loop is CACDVLGDTYTNKLIF. CDR3 DNA sequence: TGTGCCTGTGACGTACTGGGGGATACGTACACCAATAAACTCATCTTT.

The gene calls are TRDV2 and TRDJ3; TRDD3 aligns across 13 bases. Germline CDR1 is GEAIGNYY and CDR2 is EKD. The CDR3 has 19 residues. With 2 bases clipped from V and 3 bases from J, the junction kept 6 bases outside the gene matches. CDR3 amino acids: CACDNYWGIRRWDTRQMFF. For the CDR3, the DNA is TGTGCCTGTGACAACTACTGGGGGATACGCCGCTGGGACACCCGACAGATGTTTTTC.

This clone is labeled as large (0.1 to 1%). Different DNA sequences within this sample yield the same CDR3. This chain links TRDV2 with TRDJ3; 13 nucleotides match TRDD3. The length of the CDR3 is 19 residues. Trimming removed 0 bases from V and 0 bases from J; junction bases left unmatched: 1. The germline V gene encodes CDR1 GEAIGNYY and CDR2 EKD. The CDR3 sequence is CACDTYWGIRSWDTRQMFF. In nucleotides, the CDR3 is TGTGCCTGTGACACCTACTGGGGGATACGCTCCTGGGACACCCGACAGATGTTTTTC.

By share, this clone ranks as medium-sized (0.01 to 0.1%). This could be a read error, since a much larger clone is one nucleotide away. Within the sample, other DNA sequences also encode this same CDR3. The chain recombines TRDV2 with TRDJ3, with 10 bases lining up with TRDD3. This CDR3 comprises 17 residues. From germline, CDR1 is GEAIGNYY and CDR2 EKD. The trim removed 0 bases at V and 2 bases at J, leaving 0 bases unmatched. CDR3 protein: CACDTGGYAWDTRQMFF. DNA for the CDR3: TGTGCCTGTGACACCGGGGGATACGCCTGGGACACCCGACAGATGTTTTTC.

As regards this clone: A far bigger clonotype differs at one base, so this is likely a read error. V and J are TRDV2 and TRDJ2; 7 bases fit TRDD3. J was trimmed by 0 bases and V by 0 bases; bases with no gene match: 3. The CDR3 length is 16 residues. Per germline, CDR1 GEAIGNYY and CDR2 EKD. The CDR3 region has the DNA TGTGCCTGTGACACCCTGGGGGCTACTTTGACAGCACAACTCTTCTTT. This codes for CACDTLGATLTAQLFF.